What follows are 5 T cell receptor beta chains derived from one specimen sequenced in a study of CD8+CD57+ T cells in acquired aplastic anemia. Researchers used genomic DNA as the template to profile TCR beta VDJ and CDR3. TCRdb re-called the reads through MiXCR, storing one row per CDR3 protein. Altogether some 220,000 distinct CDR3 sequences are present, 30% to 35% being singletons, with the ten largest covering 0.95% to 1.2%. The sample taken for sequencing was sorted CD4+, CD8+, or CD8+CD57+ T cells (not recorded which) from PBMCs. The receptor set was obtained from a human donor in good health, serving as a control.

There are a few counts of this clonotype. This chain joins TRBV5-1 and TRBJ1-1, with D perhaps TRBD1 (5 bases). Germline values: CDR1 SGHRS, CDR2 YFSETQ. This CDR3 has 14 amino acids. Trimming removed 6 bases from V and 1 base from J, with 13 bases in between. The CDR3 loop reads CASNYGGSNTEAFF. In DNA form, the CDR3 reads TGCGCCAGCAACTATGGGGGGTCGAACACTGAAGCTTTCTTT.

This chain connects TRBV2 to TRBJ2-1, with D possibly being TRBD2 (6 bases). CDR3 size: 13 residues. Germline lookup yields CDR1 SNHLY and CDR2 FYNNEI. V shed 6 bases and J shed 10 bases, with 16 bases lying between them. CDR3 sequence reads: CASRREVTVEQFF. The DNA of the CDR3 is TGTGCCAGCAGAAGGGAGGTTACAGTCGAGCAGTTCTTC. The full variable domain, rest sourced from reference TRBV2 and TRBJ2-1, is EPEVTQTPSHQVTQMGQEVILRCVPISNHLYFYWYRQILGQKVEFLVSFYNNEISEKSEIFDDQFSVERPDGSNFTLKIRSTKLEDSAMYFCASRREVTVEQFFGPGTRLTVL.

Only a few counts were recorded for this clonotype. This chain connects TRBV4-2 to TRBJ1-5, with no clear D. V gave up 1 base and J gave up 1 base, with 8 bases separating them. Per germline, CDR1 LGHNA and CDR2 YNFKEQ. The CDR3 loop spans 15 amino acids. The CDR3 loop reads CASSQAGESNQPQHF. CDR3 in DNA: TGTGCCAGCAGCCAAGCAGGAGAAAGCAATCAGCCCCAGCATTTT.

In its sample, this clonotype was seen many times. The rearrangement uses TRBV12-3 or TRBV12-4 and TRBJ1-2; 8 bases fit TRBD1. The junction had 5 bases not matched to a gene; V was cut back by 7 bases and J by 4 bases. The CDR3 extends over 13 amino acids. CDR3 DNA: TGTGCCAGCACCCCGACAGGGGCCTATGGCTACACCTTC. Protein: CASTPTGAYGYTF.

The CDR3 here is CASISITYEQYF. Written as DNA, the CDR3 is TGTGCCAGCATATCGATTACCTACGAGCAGTACTTC. The rearrangement links TRBV2 to TRBJ2-7; no firm D call. Deletions cut 7 bases from V and 2 bases from J, with 9 bases between. CDR1 and CDR2 (germline): SNHLY, FYNNEI. The CDR3 is 12 residues long.